Below, 22 T cell receptor beta chains from the same sample are listed, as sequenced in a study of cytomegalovirus exposure and HLA in healthy donors. The PCR made use of 60 Vbeta and 13 Jbeta primers. Assay used: immunoSEQ multiplex PCR; TCRdb lists only in-frame clones, some missing. The top ten clones hold about 0.98% of a sample with about 160,000 clones, more than 75% of them seen once. Sequencing input: PBMCs. The receptor set was obtained from a girl aged 2 to 10 in good health and CMV-seropositive.

This clone showed up just a few times. This rearrangement joins TRBV4-1 to TRBJ1-3, with D unclear. The CDR3 runs 14 residues. Trimming removed 1 base at V and 7 bases at J, with 11 bases between. Germline V gives CDR1 MGHRA, CDR2 YSYEKL. The CDR3 loop is CASSQGTAGNTIYF. The CDR3 DNA is TGCGCCAGCAGCCAAGGAACAGCCGGCAACACCATATATTTT.

This clone came up once. The rearrangement links TRBV27 to TRBJ2-5; a weak D match, TRBD2 (5 bases). Trimming left V 2 bases short and J 2 bases short, with 9 bases between. This CDR3 spans 14 amino acids. Germline V gene sequence: CDR1 MNHEY, CDR2 SMNVEV (reference sequence). This CDR3 is CASSLGGPQETQYF. The CDR3 bases are TGTGCCAGCAGTTTAGGAGGTCCGCAAGAGACCCAGTACTTC.

This chain connects TRBV4-2 to TRBJ2-2, with 7 bases that match TRBD1. Germline-derived CDR1 and CDR2 are LGHNA and YNFKEQ. The CDR3 length is 16 residues. The V segment lost 1 base and the J segment 3 bases; nucleotides outside the gene matches: 5. CDR3 DNA sequence: TGTGCCAGCAGCCAAGGACAGGGACAATACACCGGGGAGCTGTTTTTT. This sequence encodes CASSQGQGQYTGELFF.

The chain recombines TRBV5-8 with TRBJ2-1, with D uncertain. The germline V gene encodes CDR1 SGHTS and CDR2 YDEGEE. The length of the CDR3 is 16 residues. Between the trimmed V and J ends, which lost 2 bases and 0 bases, there was a span of 12 bases. The CDR3 nucleotides are TGTGCCAGCAGCTTTTACCCTAAGAGCTCCTACAATGAGCAGTTCTTC. It encodes CASSFYPKSSYNEQFF.

This rearrangement joins TRBV28 to TRBJ1-2; D is perhaps TRBD1 (5 bases). Germline V gene data show CDR1 as MDHEN and CDR2 as SYDVKM. V dropped 6 bases and J dropped 0 bases, with 14 bases sitting between them. The CDR3 is made up of 15 amino acids. The CDR3 here is CASRSGYWTNYGYTF. The CDR3 DNA reads as TGTGCCAGCAGGTCAGGGTATTGGACTAACTATGGCTACACCTTC.

The chain joins TRBV7-8 to TRBJ2-7; TRBD2 matches at 8 bases. Germline V gene data show CDR1 as SGHVS and CDR2 as FQNEAQ. The CDR3 contains 16 residues. Trimming cost V 7 bases and J 4 bases; bases outside gene matches: 15. The CDR3 DNA is TGTGCCAGCACCCTTGAAACGGGAGGGCCTATATACGAGCAGTACTTC. It codes for CASTLETGGPIYEQYF. The entire variable domain, with the rest obtained from reference TRBV7-8 and TRBJ2-7, is as follows: GAGVSQSPRYKVAKRGQDVALRCDPISGHVSLFWYQQALGQGPEFLTYFQNEAQLDKSGLPSDRFFAERPEGSVSTLKIQRTQQEDSAVYLCASTLETGGPIYEQYFGPGTRLTVT.

The chain combines TRBV27 with TRBJ2-1; D might be TRBD2 (7 bases). This CDR3 spans 19 amino acids. Between the trimmed V and J ends, which lost 0 bases and 3 bases, there was a span of 21 bases. CDR1 is MNHEY and CDR2 is SMNVEV in the germline V gene (reference sequence). The CDR3 sequence is CASSLSPTKRGRGYNEQFF. CDR3 coding DNA: TGTGCCAGCAGTTTATCCCCGACTAAGCGGGGCAGGGGCTACAATGAGCAGTTCTTC.

This clone was observed a single time. The V call is TRBV4-1, the J call TRBJ2-1, with 8 bases fitting TRBD2. The J segment lost 10 bases and the V segment lost 1 base, leaving 9 bases of the junction unmatched. The CDR3 extends over 15 amino acids. Germline V gene lookup returns CDR1 MGHRA and CDR2 YSYEKL. The CDR3: CASSQGHSSGAEQFF. As DNA, the CDR3 is TGCGCCAGCAGCCAAGGACACAGTAGCGGGGCAGAGCAGTTCTTC.

The V gene is TRBV27, the J gene TRBJ2-7, with 8 bases identical to TRBD1. CDR1 MNHEY and CDR2 SMNVEV come from the germline V gene (reference sequence). CDR3 length equals 15 residues. V gave up 4 bases and J gave up 4 bases; unmatched junction bases: 9. The CDR3 loop is CASSYGQGWEYEQYF. CDR3 sequence (DNA): TGTGCCAGCAGTTATGGACAGGGCTGGGAATACGAGCAGTACTTC.

The chain links TRBV5-4 to TRBJ1-2, with 7 bases identical to TRBD1. V shed 4 bases and J 4 bases; nucleotides not matched to a gene: 4. CDR3 length equals 13 residues. In germline, CDR1 is SGHNT, CDR2 YYREEE (reference sequence). Here the CDR3 reads CASSDRASYGYTF. The CDR3 nucleotides read TGTGCCAGCAGCGACAGGGCTAGCTATGGCTACACCTTC.

This sequence joins TRBV2 and TRBJ1-1; tentative D call: TRBD1 (5 bases). From germline, CDR1 is SNHLY and CDR2 FYNNEI. The CDR3 sequence is 18 residues long. V was pared by 6 bases and J by 0 bases, with 23 bases between. CDR3 DNA sequence: TGTGCCAGCAGATCCTCCCTCGGGAGGGGAAGTTTGAACACTGAAGCTTTCTTT. It specifies CASRSSLGRGSLNTEAFF. Full variable domain (missing parts from reference TRBV2 and TRBJ1-1): EPEVTQTPSHQVTQMGQEVILRCVPISNHLYFYWYRQILGQKVEFLVSFYNNEISEKSEIFDDQFSVERPDGSNFTLKIRSTKLEDSAMYFCASRSSLGRGSLNTEAFFGQGTRLTVV.

The CDR3 here is CASSASHPGVYEQYF. The DNA of the CDR3 is TGTGCCAGCAGTGCTAGCCACCCCGGGGTCTACGAGCAGTACTTC. The chain links TRBV6-1 to TRBJ2-7; possible D gene TRBD2, 5 bases. Trimming stripped 4 bases from V and 3 bases from J, with 16 bases between. The germline gives CDR1 MNHNS, CDR2 SASEGT. CDR3 length: 15 residues.

This chain joins TRBV30 and TRBJ2-7; D unresolved. Germline V gene data show CDR1 as GTSNPN and CDR2 as SVGIG (reference sequence). The V end was cut by 3 bases, the J end by 3 bases, with 21 bases between. CDR3 size: 16 residues. The CDR3 nucleotides are TGTGCCTGGAGGTCCGGCCGACCACTATACAACTACGAGCAGTACTTC. It translates to CAWRSGRPLYNYEQYF.

The chain joins TRBV13 to TRBJ2-3, with 15 bases identical to TRBD2. The CDR3 spans 19 residues. Germline V gene lookup returns CDR1 PRHDT and CDR2 FYEKMQ (reference sequence). V shed 1 base, J shed 6 bases, and the junction held 11 bases outside the gene matches. CDR3 residues: CASSLVRRTSGRASDTQYF. Written as DNA, the CDR3 is TGTGCCAGCAGCTTAGTCCGCCGGACTAGCGGGAGGGCCTCCGATACGCAGTATTTT. The variable domain in full, with the rest retrieved from reference TRBV13 and TRBJ2-3, is AAGVIQSPRHLIKEKRETATLKCYPIPRHDTVYWYQQGPGQDPQFLISFYEKMQSDKGSIPDRFSAQQFSDYHSELNMSSLELGDSALYFCASSLVRRTSGRASDTQYFGPGTRLTVL.

V and J are TRBV25-1 and TRBJ2-5; D remains ambiguous. V was cut by 4 bases and J by 2 bases, with 11 bases left in between. Germline assignment: CDR1 MGHDK and CDR2 SYGVNS. The CDR3 has 14 residues. The DNA of the CDR3 is TGTGCCAGCAGTGCTCTAGATAAACAAGAGACCCAGTACTTC. It is translated as CASSALDKQETQYF.

The rearrangement links TRBV21-1 to TRBJ2-2; the table's D call of TRBD1 was not tested on the DNA. TRBV21-1 is a listed pseudogene. The length of the CDR3 is 20 residues. CDR3 loop: CASSKGKSPGTGKDTGELFF. The CDR3 DNA is TGTGCCAGCAGCAAGGGAAAATCACCCGGGACAGGGAAGGACACCGGGGAGCTGTTTTTT.

The V gene is TRBV5-1, the J gene TRBJ2-7; TRBD1 is a possible D gene (6 bases). Per the germline V gene, CDR1 is SGHRS and CDR2 is YFSETQ. Trimming left V 1 base short and J 1 base short, with 9 bases between. The CDR3 spans 14 residues. The CDR3 sequence is CASSLQGPSYEQYF. The CDR3 nucleotides read TGCGCCAGCAGCTTGCAGGGGCCTTCCTACGAGCAGTACTTC. Using reference TRBV5-1 and TRBJ2-7 for the parts outside the CDR3, the full variable domain is KAGVTQTPRYLIKTRGQQVTLSCSPISGHRSVSWYQQTPGQGLQFLFEYFSETQRNKGNFPGRFSGRQFSNSRSEMNVSTLELGDSALYLCASSLQGPSYEQYFGPGTRLTVT.

CDR3 in DNA: TGCGCCAGCAGCCTGTCTCGACAGAACTACGAGCAGTACTTC. This gives the protein CASSLSRQNYEQYF. The chain uses TRBV4-1 and TRBJ2-7, with D perhaps matching TRBD1 (5 bases). CDR3 length equals 14 residues. Trimming shortened V by 4 bases and J by 3 bases, and 13 bases separated the two germline ends. Germline CDR1 is MGHRA and CDR2 is YSYEKL.

The genes are TRBV5-1 and TRBJ2-4; no clear D. In germline, CDR1 is SGHRS, CDR2 YFSETQ. The CDR3 totals 18 residues. Trimming stripped 0 bases from V and 3 bases from J, with 19 bases between. CDR3 bases: TGCGCCAGCAGCTTGGAAGCGAGCCCCACCGACGGCAAAAACATTCAGTACTTC. Amino acids: CASSLEASPTDGKNIQYF.

The chain uses TRBV30 and TRBJ2-5; D not resolved. The J call could be wrong; TRBJ2-7 is a better fit for the DNA end. Germline assignment: CDR1 GTSNPN and CDR2 SVGIG (reference sequence). CDR3 length equals 13 residues. The CDR3 loop reads CAWSPGDPYEQYF. The CDR3 nucleotides read TGTGCCTGGAGTCCAGGCGACCCCTACGAGCAGTACTTC.

The rearrangement links TRBV19 to TRBJ2-3, with 11 bases identical to TRBD1. CDR3 length: 14 residues. V was pared by 3 bases and J by 6 bases, with 2 bases of the junction left unmatched. CDR1 and CDR2 from the germline V gene are LNHDA and SQIVND (reference sequence). The CDR3 coding sequence is TGTGCCAGTAGTATCGGGACAGGGGGTGATACGCAGTATTTT. Its protein product is CASSIGTGGDTQYF.

The chain combines TRBV5-8 with TRBJ1-1, with 7 bases matching TRBD1. CDR1 is SGHTS and CDR2 is YDEGEE in the germline V gene. With 3 bases clipped from V and 4 bases from J, the junction kept 6 bases outside the gene matches. There are 14 residues in the CDR3. The CDR3 reads CASSSLGGGTEAFF. For the CDR3, the DNA is TGTGCCAGCAGCTCCTTAGGGGGCGGCACTGAAGCTTTCTTT.